Listed below are T cell receptor beta chains from one sample, sequenced in a study of blood T cells in healthy people across ages. Using its own MiXCR run on the 5' RACE reads, TCRdb lists one record per CDR3 protein. The table records hundreds of thousands of distinct CDR3 sequences, about half of them present only once. Sequenced: blood. The receptors derive from a man older than 75 in good health. CDR3s leave out the opening cysteine and the closing phenylalanine or tryptophan.

j_call: TRBJ1-2; v_call: TRBV7-3; cdr3_aa: ASSQEPTSYGYT
j_call: TRBJ2-5; v_call: TRBV29-1; cdr3_aa: SVPGGSGDEQY
j_call: TRBJ2-3; v_call: TRBV7-2; cdr3_aa: ASSFEGDTQY
j_call: TRBJ2-7; v_call: TRBV14; cdr3_aa: ASSRRTGHPLDEQY
j_call: TRBJ2-7; v_call: TRBV28; cdr3_aa: ASTQDRGGPREQY
j_call: TRBJ2-7; v_call: TRBV6-5; cdr3_aa: ASSGGTTYNEQY
j_call: TRBJ2-7; v_call: TRBV29-1; cdr3_aa: SVEFKGQGGPYEQY
j_call: TRBJ1-2; v_call: TRBV24-1; cdr3_aa: ATSDPVIYGYT
j_call: TRBJ2-6; v_call: TRBV7-9; cdr3_aa: ASSPRPNRGSGANVLT
j_call: TRBJ1-3; v_call: TRBV9; cdr3_aa: ASSARQGLSGNTIY
j_call: TRBJ2-1; v_call: TRBV30; cdr3_aa: AWSNQGFGANEQF
j_call: TRBJ2-1; v_call: TRBV25-1; cdr3_aa: ASSDTGRPYNEQF
j_call: TRBJ2-3; v_call: TRBV6-2/TRBV6-3; cdr3_aa: ASSYSKVQSTDTQY
j_call: TRBJ1-2; v_call: TRBV20-1; cdr3_aa: SAHLGSGNYGYT
j_call: TRBJ2-1; v_call: TRBV4-2; cdr3_aa: ASSQDSRRLAPLNEQF
j_call: TRBJ2-2; v_call: TRBV29-1; cdr3_aa: SVKEGAGAGELF
j_call: TRBJ1-6; v_call: TRBV27; cdr3_aa: ASSATGQGSPLH
j_call: TRBJ1-1; v_call: TRBV29-1; cdr3_aa: SVLRRDQTEAF
j_call: TRBJ1-2; v_call: TRBV27; cdr3_aa: ASSSLGPGTANFYGYT
j_call: TRBJ2-6; v_call: TRBV12-3/TRBV12-4; cdr3_aa: ASRQGNGANVLT
j_call: TRBJ2-6; v_call: TRBV11-2; cdr3_aa: ASSFQAGANVLT
j_call: TRBJ2-5; v_call: TRBV27; cdr3_aa: ASSSRPTTSGFGNEQY
j_call: TRBJ2-1; v_call: TRBV20-1; cdr3_aa: SAKTGSFQF
j_call: TRBJ1-1; v_call: TRBV11-2; cdr3_aa: ASSLGQGSVTEAF
j_call: TRBJ1-1; v_call: TRBV7-2; cdr3_aa: ASSEIGNTEAF
j_call: TRBJ2-3; v_call: TRBV5-1; cdr3_aa: ASSPSGQGVRDTQY
j_call: TRBJ2-1; v_call: TRBV20-1; cdr3_aa: SARDLGRAYNEQF
j_call: -; v_call: TRBV28; cdr3_aa: ASNKAGLVFEQY
j_call: TRBJ2-3; v_call: TRBV5-1; cdr3_aa: ASSDGSETDTQY
j_call: TRBJ2-3; v_call: TRBV29-1; cdr3_aa: SVQQGAGTDTQY
j_call: TRBJ2-3; v_call: TRBV6-2/TRBV6-3; cdr3_aa: ASSYHPGLDTQY
j_call: TRBJ1-4; v_call: TRBV7-2; cdr3_aa: ASSLVGRGEEKLF
j_call: TRBJ2-2; v_call: TRBV5-1; cdr3_aa: ASSSRTSGKTRNGELF
j_call: TRBJ2-3; v_call: TRBV29-1; cdr3_aa: SIAKDYTDTQY
j_call: TRBJ2-6; v_call: TRBV4-3; cdr3_aa: ASSQVGSLSGANVLT
j_call: TRBJ2-3; v_call: TRBV5-6; cdr3_aa: ASSRATRITDTQY
j_call: TRBJ2-5; v_call: TRBV5-1; cdr3_aa: ADRYQETQY
j_call: TRBJ2-5; v_call: TRBV28; cdr3_aa: ASSPPQKETQY
j_call: TRBJ1-5; v_call: TRBV7-2; cdr3_aa: ASSLGGYIMQPQH
j_call: TRBJ2-5; v_call: TRBV2; cdr3_aa: ASSPGGVGTQY
j_call: TRBJ2-5; v_call: TRBV9; cdr3_aa: ASSVDTSGHYNEQY
j_call: TRBJ2-5; v_call: TRBV2; cdr3_aa: ASREAGPKQY
j_call: TRBJ2-7; v_call: TRBV20-1; cdr3_aa: SAADRENEQY
j_call: TRBJ1-2; v_call: TRBV28; cdr3_aa: ASRHHRIDYGYT
j_call: TRBJ1-2; v_call: TRBV24-1; cdr3_aa: ATSGFSAGKTYGYT
j_call: TRBJ2-3; v_call: TRBV12-3/TRBV12-4; cdr3_aa: ASSRHRGSTDTQY
j_call: TRBJ2-1; v_call: TRBV2; cdr3_aa: AANWGQGHNEQF
j_call: TRBJ1-3; v_call: TRBV18; cdr3_aa: ASSPGGSSGNTIY
j_call: TRBJ2-7; v_call: TRBV20-1; cdr3_aa: SARNRETYEQY
j_call: TRBJ1-1; v_call: TRBV2; cdr3_aa: ASSEGLKGEAF
j_call: TRBJ1-5; v_call: TRBV11-2; cdr3_aa: ASSPTPGGNQPQH
j_call: -; v_call: TRBV6-5; cdr3_aa: ASSSSASGYHEQY
j_call: TRBJ2-7; v_call: TRBV6-5; cdr3_aa: ASSTREGRNEQY
j_call: TRBJ2-6; v_call: TRBV7-2; cdr3_aa: ASRLTATGANVLT
j_call: TRBJ1-5; v_call: TRBV10-3; cdr3_aa: AIGEAGQGQPQH
j_call: TRBJ1-2; v_call: TRBV10-2; cdr3_aa: ASSDLTGGLGGYT
j_call: TRBJ2-7; v_call: TRBV29-1; cdr3_aa: SVRGLARLNSYEQY
j_call: TRBJ2-5; v_call: TRBV5-1; cdr3_aa: ASSRTLNRGLYNEQY
j_call: TRBJ1-1; v_call: TRBV20-1; cdr3_aa: SARVRRDRTEAF